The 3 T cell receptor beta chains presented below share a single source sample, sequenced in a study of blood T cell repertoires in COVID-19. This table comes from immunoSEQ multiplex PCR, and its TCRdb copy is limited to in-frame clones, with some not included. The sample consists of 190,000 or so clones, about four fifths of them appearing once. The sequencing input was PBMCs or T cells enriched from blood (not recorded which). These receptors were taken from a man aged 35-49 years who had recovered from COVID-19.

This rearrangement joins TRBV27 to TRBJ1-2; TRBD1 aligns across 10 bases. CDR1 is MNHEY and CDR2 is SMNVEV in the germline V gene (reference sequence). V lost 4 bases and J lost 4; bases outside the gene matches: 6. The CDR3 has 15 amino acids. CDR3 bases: TGTGCCAGCAGTTGGACAGGGGGGGACTCCTATGGCTACACCTTC. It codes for CASSWTGGDSYGYTF.

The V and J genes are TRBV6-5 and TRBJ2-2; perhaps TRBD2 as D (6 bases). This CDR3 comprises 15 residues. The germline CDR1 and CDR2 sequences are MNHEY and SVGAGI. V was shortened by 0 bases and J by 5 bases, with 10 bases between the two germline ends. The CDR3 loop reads CASSYSLAGTGELFF. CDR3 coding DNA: TGTGCCAGCAGTTACTCATTGGCGGGGACCGGGGAGCTGTTTTTT.

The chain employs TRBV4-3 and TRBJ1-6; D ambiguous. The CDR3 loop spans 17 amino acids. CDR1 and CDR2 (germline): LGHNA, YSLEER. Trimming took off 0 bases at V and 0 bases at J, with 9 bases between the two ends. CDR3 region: CASSQDWGGSYNSPLHF. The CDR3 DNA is TGCGCCAGCAGCCAAGACTGGGGAGGCTCCTATAATTCACCCCTCCACTTT.